These 5 T cell receptor beta chains came from one sample sequenced in a study of blood T cell repertoires in COVID-19. The method was immunoSEQ multiplex PCR; TCRdb's version includes in-frame clones alone and lacks a portion of them. The sample lists around 300,000 clones, 80% to 90% seen once, with around 13% in the top ten. Sequencing was carried out using peripheral blood. These receptor sequences come from a woman in her 70s with COVID-19, enrolled during active disease.

V is TRBV28 and J is TRBJ1-5, with TRBD1 as a possible D gene (6 bases). The CDR3 extends over 12 amino acids. Between the trimmed V and J ends, which lost 6 bases and 5 bases, there was a span of 8 bases. Germline values: CDR1 MDHEN, CDR2 SYDVKM. The CDR3 DNA sequence: TGTGCCAGCAGACAGGGAGATCAGCCCCAGCATTTT. It specifies CASRQGDQPQHF.

The V gene is TRBV11-2, the J gene TRBJ2-7, with D maybe TRBD2 (5 bases). V shed 1 base and J shed 5 bases, with 12 bases lying between them. CDR1 and CDR2 (germline): SGHAT, FQNNGV. The CDR3 contains 14 residues. For the CDR3, the DNA is TGTGCCAGCAGCTTAGTAGTAGAGGGTAACGAGCAGTACTTC. This codes for CASSLVVEGNEQYF.

The V and J genes are TRBV6-6 and TRBJ1-5; tentatively, D is TRBD1 (6 bases). This CDR3 region has 16 residues. V lost 8 bases and J 0 bases, leaving 17 bases between the germline ends. Germline CDR1 and CDR2: MNHNY and SVGAGI (reference sequence). CDR3 nucleotides: TGTGCCAGCGTTACAGGGACCCTCAATAGCAATCAGCCCCAGCATTTT. Its translation is CASVTGTLNSNQPQHF.

This clone was picked up a small number of times. The chain is built from TRBV7-2 and TRBJ2-7, with a possible D match to TRBD1 (5 bases). The V end lost 1 base, the J end lost 0 bases, and 10 bases lay between the germline ends. Germline CDR1 is SGHTA and CDR2 is FQGNSA. This CDR3 contains 15 residues. The CDR3: CASSLVAGPSYEQYF. The CDR3 DNA sequence: TGTGCCAGCAGCTTAGTTGCAGGGCCCTCCTACGAGCAGTACTTC.

This chain's CDR3 is CASTGLAQETQYF. CDR3 coding DNA: TGTGCCAGCACCGGACTGGCCCAAGAGACCCAGTACTTC. This chain links TRBV2 with TRBJ2-5; the D gene is possibly TRBD2 (5 bases). The V gene lost 7 bases and the J gene lost 1 base, with 10 bases spanning the gap. The CDR3 is 13 residues long. The V gene's germline CDR1 is SNHLY and CDR2 FYNNEI.